A selection of T cell receptor beta chains follows, all from one sample in a study of cytomegalovirus exposure and HLA in healthy donors. Sequenced by immunoSEQ multiplex PCR; TCRdb stores in-frame clones only, minus some. The data show around 75,000 clones, around three quarters seen once. The source material was PBMCs. All receptors derive from a man aged 40-50 years in good health and CMV-seronegative. Each CDR3 is given without its conserved first and last residue. Not all rows give a size; the values are once, few, many and, for expanded clones, a class.

>TRBV28|.|TRBJ1-5
ASSLSDRRHSNQPQH
>TRBV6-1|.|TRBJ1-1
ASSLHRTRAF
>TRBV6-5|.|TRBJ2-3
ASTPGGDTQY
>TRBV7-2|.|TRBJ2-2
ASSLLRFSNTGELF
>TRBV5-6|.|TRBJ1-2
ASSLAGQGSYGYT
>TRBV5-6|.|TRBJ1-1
ASSLRGPGTEAF
>TRBV7-2|few|TRBJ2-1
ASSPFAERALREQF
>TRBV6-1|once|TRBJ2-7
ASFDPGGPDYEQY
>TRBV5-1|.|TRBJ1-2
ASSLDRQGYGYT
>TRBV7-3|.|TRBJ2-1
ASSQDRNNEQF
>TRBV9|once|TRBJ1-6
ASSVEGRDNSPLH
>TRBV5-1|.|TRBJ2-3
ASSPGGRGLTSGGTLYTDTQY
>TRBV10-3|.|TRBJ2-2
AARQGRNTGELF
>TRBV11-2|.|TRBJ2-2
ASSLQVNTGELF
>TRBV5-6|.|TRBJ1-5
ASSFQGFMGNQPQH
>TRBV30|.|TRBJ1-1
AWSVGRVNTEAF
>TRBV12-5|.|TRBJ1-5
ASATGSGNQPQH
>TRBV10-1|.|TRBJ2-1
ASSNHPGDITNEQF